This T cell receptor beta chain was obtained from a study of spatial heterogeneity in lung cancer. Study-level information: Fewer alpha-chain than beta-chain sequences were consistently detected. The study's findings and limits: Tumoral mutation counts were tracked by counts of expanded intratumoral alpha and beta TCRs. Alpha chains reached an estimated coverage of approximately 7% of tumor T cells, and beta chains about 14%.

Time point of the sample: sample taken at primary tumor resection. Patients with untreated early-stage non-small cell lung cancer, numbering some 72, were the donors. Sequencing of whole RNA from tumor, nontumor lung or frozen PBMC involved no sorting. TCRdb recomputed calls from the 5' RACE reads with MiXCR, one row per CDR3 protein. Among a few thousand distinct CDR3 sequences listed, roughly 3.5% were seen once. Trimming removed 5 bases at V and 5 bases at J, with 16 bases between. The germline V gene has CDR1 SGHRS and CDR2 YFSETQ. The CDR3 loop spans 14 amino acids. In its sample, this clonotype ranks as medium-sized. Its antigen is undetermined.

This specimen was lung tumor tissue, taken at surgery. The receptor comes from a male donor with early-stage non-small cell lung cancer. This chain connects TRBV5-1 to TRBJ1-1; D unclear. Here the CDR3 reads CASRDLSGETEAFF. CDR3 nucleotide sequence: TGCGCCAGCAGAGATCTGAGCGGGGAGACTGAAGCTTTCTTT.